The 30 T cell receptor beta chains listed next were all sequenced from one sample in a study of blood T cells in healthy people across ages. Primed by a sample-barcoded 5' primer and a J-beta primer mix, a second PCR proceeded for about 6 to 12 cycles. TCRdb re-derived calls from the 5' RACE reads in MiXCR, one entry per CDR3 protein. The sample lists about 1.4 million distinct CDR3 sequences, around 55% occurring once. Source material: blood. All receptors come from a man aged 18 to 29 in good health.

DNA of the CDR3: TGTGCCAGCACCTTAGGGATAGCGGGCCTAGGGGATACGCAGTATTTT. This gives the protein CASTLGIAGLGDTQYF. This rearrangement joins TRBV5-4 to TRBJ2-3; 7 positions match TRBD2. Germline loops: CDR1 SGHNT, CDR2 YYREEE (reference sequence). This CDR3 region has 16 residues. Trimming removed 6 bases from V and 6 bases from J; junction bases left unmatched: 16.

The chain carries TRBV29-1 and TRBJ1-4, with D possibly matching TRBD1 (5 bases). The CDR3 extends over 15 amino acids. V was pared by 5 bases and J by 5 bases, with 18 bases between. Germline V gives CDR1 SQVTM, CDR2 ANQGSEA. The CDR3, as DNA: TGCAGCGTTAATGGCGGGGACCTCTCGAATGAAAAACTGTTTTTT. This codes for CSVNGGDLSNEKLFF.

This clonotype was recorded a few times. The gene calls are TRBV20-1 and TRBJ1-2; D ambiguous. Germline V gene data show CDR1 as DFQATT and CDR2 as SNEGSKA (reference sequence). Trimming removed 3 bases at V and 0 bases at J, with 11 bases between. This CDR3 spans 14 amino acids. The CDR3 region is CSARKTQTNYGYTF. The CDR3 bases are TGCAGTGCTAGGAAGACGCAGACTAACTATGGCTACACCTTC.

This CDR3 reads CASSQTPRGAGYTF. CDR3 in DNA: TGTGCCAGCAGTCAAACCCCCCGGGGTGCTGGCTACACCTTC. V is TRBV2 and J is TRBJ1-2; D ambiguous. V was cut by 5 bases and J by 7 bases, with 17 bases left in between. The CDR3 loop spans 14 amino acids. Germline CDR1 is SNHLY and CDR2 is FYNNEI.

The CDR3 sequence: CATSDPRKVNEQFF. The CDR3 coding sequence is TGTGCCACCAGTGATCCCCGTAAGGTCAATGAGCAGTTCTTC. V usage is TRBV24-1 and J usage is TRBJ2-1; D unresolved. V dropped 3 bases and J dropped 6 bases, with 11 bases sitting between them. Per the germline V gene, CDR1 is KGHDR and CDR2 is SFDVKD. This CDR3 has 14 residues.

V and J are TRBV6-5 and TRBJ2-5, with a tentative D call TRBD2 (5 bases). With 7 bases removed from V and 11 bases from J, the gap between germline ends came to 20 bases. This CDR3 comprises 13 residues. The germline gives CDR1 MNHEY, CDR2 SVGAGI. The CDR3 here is CASTGLRAGEQYF. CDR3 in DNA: TGTGCCAGCACCGGACTCCGGGCCGGGGAGCAGTACTTC.

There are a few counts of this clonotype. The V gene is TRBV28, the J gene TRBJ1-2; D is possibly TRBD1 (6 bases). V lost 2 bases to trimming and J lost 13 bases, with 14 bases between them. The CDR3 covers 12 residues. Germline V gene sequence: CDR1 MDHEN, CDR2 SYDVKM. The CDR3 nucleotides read TGTGCCAGCAGTTTAATGCCTGGACAGTTCACCTTC. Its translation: CASSLMPGQFTF.

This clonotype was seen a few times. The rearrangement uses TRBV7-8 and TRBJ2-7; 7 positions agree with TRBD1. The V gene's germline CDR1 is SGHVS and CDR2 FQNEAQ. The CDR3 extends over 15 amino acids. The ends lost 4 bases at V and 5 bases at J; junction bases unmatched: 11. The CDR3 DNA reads TGTGCCAGCAGCTATGGAGAGACAGGGACGAACGAGCAGTACTTC. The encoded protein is CASSYGETGTNEQYF.

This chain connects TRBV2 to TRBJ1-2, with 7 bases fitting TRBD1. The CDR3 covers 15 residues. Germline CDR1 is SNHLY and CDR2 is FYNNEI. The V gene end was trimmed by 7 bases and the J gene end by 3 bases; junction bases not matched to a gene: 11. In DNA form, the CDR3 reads TGTGCCAGCACGCTTAAACAGGGGAAGGACTATGGCTACACCTTC. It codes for CASTLKQGKDYGYTF.

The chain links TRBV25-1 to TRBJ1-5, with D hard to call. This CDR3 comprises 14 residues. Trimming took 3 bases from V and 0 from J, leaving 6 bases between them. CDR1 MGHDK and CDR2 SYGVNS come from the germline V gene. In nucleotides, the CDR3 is TGTGCCAGCAGTGAGGCGAGTAGCAATCAGCCCCAGCATTTT. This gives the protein CASSEASSNQPQHF.

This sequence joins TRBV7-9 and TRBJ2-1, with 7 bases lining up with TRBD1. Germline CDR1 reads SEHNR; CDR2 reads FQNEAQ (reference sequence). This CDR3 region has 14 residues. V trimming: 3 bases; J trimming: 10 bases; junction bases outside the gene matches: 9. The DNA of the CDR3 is TGTGCCAGCAGCTTTCTTGAACAGGGGCAAGAGCAGTTCTTC. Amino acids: CASSFLEQGQEQFF.

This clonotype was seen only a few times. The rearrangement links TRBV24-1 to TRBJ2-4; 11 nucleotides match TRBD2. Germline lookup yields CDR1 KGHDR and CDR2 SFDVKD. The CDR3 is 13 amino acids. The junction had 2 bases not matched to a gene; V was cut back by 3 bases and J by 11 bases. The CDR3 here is CATSDHSGRVQYF. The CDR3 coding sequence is TGTGCCACCAGTGATCATAGCGGGAGGGTTCAGTACTTC.

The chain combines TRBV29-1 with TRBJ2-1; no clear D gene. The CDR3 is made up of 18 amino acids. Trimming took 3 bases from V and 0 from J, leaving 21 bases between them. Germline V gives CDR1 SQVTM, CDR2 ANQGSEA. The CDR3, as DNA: TGCAGCGTTGATAATTTTGTGTCTAGGGAAAGCTCCTACAATGAGCAGTTCTTC. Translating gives CSVDNFVSRESSYNEQFF.

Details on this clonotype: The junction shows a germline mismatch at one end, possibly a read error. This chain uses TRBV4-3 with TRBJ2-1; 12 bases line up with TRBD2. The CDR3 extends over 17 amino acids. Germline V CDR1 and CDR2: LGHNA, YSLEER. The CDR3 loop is CASSMRLAGDSYNGQFF. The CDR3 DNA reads TGCGCCAGCAGCATGCGACTAGCGGGGGACTCCTACAATGGGCAGTTCTTC.

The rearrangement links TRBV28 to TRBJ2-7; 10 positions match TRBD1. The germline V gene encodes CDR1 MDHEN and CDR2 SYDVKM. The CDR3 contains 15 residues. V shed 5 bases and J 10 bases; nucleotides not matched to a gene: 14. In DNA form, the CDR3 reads TGTGCCAGCAGTCTGCTTCCGGGACAGGGGCAAACCCAGTACTTC. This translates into CASSLLPGQGQTQYF.

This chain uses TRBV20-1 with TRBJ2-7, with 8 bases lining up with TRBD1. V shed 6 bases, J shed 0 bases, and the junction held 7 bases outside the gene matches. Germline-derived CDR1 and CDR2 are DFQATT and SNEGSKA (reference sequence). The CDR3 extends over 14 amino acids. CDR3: CSAVGTGNSYEQYF. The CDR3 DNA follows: TGCAGTGCCGTCGGGACAGGAAACTCCTACGAGCAGTACTTC.

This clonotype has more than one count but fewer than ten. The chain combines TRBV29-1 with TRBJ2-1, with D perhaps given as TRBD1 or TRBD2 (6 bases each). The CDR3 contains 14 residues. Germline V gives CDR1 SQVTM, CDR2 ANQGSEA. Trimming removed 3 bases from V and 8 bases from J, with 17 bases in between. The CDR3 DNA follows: TGCAGCGTTGAGGGTAAGGGGGGCAGAGATGAGCAGTTCTTC. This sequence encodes CSVEGKGGRDEQFF.

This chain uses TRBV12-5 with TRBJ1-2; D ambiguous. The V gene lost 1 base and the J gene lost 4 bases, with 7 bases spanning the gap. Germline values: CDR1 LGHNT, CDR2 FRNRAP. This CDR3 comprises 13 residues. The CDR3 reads CASGLGPLYGYTF. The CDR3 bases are TGTGCTAGTGGTTTGGGACCCCTCTATGGCTACACCTTC. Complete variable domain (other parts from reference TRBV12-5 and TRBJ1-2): DARVTQTPRHKVTEMGQEVTMRCQPILGHNTVFWYRQTMMQGLELLAYFRNRAPLDDSGMPKDRFSAEMPDATLATLKIQPSEPRDSAVYFCASGLGPLYGYTFGSGTRLTVV.

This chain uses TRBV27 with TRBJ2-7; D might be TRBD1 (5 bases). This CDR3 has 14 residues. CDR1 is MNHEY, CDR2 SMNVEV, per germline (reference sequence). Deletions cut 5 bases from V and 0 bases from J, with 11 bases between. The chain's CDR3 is CASSNTGDSYEQYF. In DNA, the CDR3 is TGTGCCAGCAGTAACACAGGAGACTCCTACGAGCAGTACTTC.

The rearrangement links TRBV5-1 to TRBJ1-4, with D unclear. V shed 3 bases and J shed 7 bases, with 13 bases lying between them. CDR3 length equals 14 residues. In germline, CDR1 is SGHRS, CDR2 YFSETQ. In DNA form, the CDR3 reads TGCGCCAGCAGCTACGGGCCGGGAAGTGAAAAACTGTTTTTT. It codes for CASSYGPGSEKLFF.

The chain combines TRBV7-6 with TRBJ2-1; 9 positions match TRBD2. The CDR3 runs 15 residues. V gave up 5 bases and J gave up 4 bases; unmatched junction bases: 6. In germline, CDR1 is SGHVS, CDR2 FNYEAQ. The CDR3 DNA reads TGTGCCAGCAGCCTCCCGGGACTAGCATACAATGAGCAGTTCTTC. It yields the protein CASSLPGLAYNEQFF.

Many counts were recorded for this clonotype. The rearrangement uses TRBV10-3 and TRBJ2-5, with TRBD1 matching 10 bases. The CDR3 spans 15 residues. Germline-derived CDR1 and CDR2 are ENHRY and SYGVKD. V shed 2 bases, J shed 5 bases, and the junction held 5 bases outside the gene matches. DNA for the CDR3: TGTGCCATCAGTGAGGGACAGGGGGACGGTGAGACCCAGTACTTC. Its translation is CAISEGQGDGETQYF.

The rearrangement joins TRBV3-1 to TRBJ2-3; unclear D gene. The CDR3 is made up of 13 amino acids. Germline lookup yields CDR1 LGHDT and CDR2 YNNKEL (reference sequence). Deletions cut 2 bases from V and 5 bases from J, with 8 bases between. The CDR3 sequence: CASSQPSGDTQYF. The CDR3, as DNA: TGTGCCAGCAGCCAACCCTCCGGAGATACGCAGTATTTT.

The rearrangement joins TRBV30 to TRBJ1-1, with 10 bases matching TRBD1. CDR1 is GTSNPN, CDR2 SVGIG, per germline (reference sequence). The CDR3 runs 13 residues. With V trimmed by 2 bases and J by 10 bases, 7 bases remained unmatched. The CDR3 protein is CAWSPDRGSGAFF. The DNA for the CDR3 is TGTGCCTGGAGTCCGGACAGGGGGAGCGGAGCTTTCTTT.

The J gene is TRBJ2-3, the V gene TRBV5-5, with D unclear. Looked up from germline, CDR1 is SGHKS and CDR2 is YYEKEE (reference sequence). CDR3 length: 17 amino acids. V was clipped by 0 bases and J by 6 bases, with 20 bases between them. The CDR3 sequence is CASSLGPYLELPDTQYF. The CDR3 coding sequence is TGTGCCAGCAGCTTGGGGCCCTATTTGGAGCTACCGGATACGCAGTATTTT.

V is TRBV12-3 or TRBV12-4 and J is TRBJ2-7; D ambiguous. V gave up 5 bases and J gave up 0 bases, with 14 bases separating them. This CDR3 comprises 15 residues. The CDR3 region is CASSPTKDSSYEQYF. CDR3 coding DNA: TGTGCCAGCAGTCCTACAAAGGATAGCTCCTACGAGCAGTACTTC.

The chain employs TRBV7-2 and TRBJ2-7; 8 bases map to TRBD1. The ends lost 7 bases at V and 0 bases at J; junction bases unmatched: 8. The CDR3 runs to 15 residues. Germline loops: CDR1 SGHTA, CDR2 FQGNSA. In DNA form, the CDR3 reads TGTGCCAGCACCCCGGGACAGGCTTCCTCCTACGAGCAGTACTTC. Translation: CASTPGQASSYEQYF.

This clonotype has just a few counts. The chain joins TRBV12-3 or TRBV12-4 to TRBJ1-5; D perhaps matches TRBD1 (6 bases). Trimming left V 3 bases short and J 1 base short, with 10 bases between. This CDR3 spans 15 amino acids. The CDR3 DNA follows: TGTGCCAGCAGTTTTCTGGGGGCAAGCAATCAGCCCCAGCATTTT. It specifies CASSFLGASNQPQHF.

The CDR3 protein is CASSDMGSPYEQYF. The CDR3 DNA reads TGTGCCAGCAGTGATATGGGCAGCCCCTACGAGCAGTACTTC. The V call is TRBV2, the J call TRBJ2-7, with unresolved D. The CDR3 contains 14 residues. Germline V lookup: CDR1 SNHLY, CDR2 FYNNEI. V dropped 3 bases and J dropped 2 bases, with 11 bases sitting between them.

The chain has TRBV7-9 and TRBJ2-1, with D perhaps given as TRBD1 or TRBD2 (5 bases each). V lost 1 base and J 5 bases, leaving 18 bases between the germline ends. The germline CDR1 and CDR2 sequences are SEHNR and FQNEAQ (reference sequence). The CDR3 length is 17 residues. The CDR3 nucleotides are TGTGCCAGCAGCTTAGTGAGGGCAGGCAAGGGACACAATGAGCAGTTCTTC. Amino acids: CASSLVRAGKGHNEQFF.